What follows are 21 T cell receptor beta chains derived from one specimen sequenced in a study of cytomegalovirus exposure and HLA in healthy donors. Primers: 60 Vbeta forward and 13 Jbeta reverse. Clones were sequenced by immunoSEQ multiplex PCR, and TCRdb holds only the in-frame ones, with some missing. In the table there are approximately 120,000 clones, around three quarters of which are singletons. The sample consisted of PBMCs. These receptors were taken from a female donor in good health and CMV-seronegative.

The gene calls are TRBV19 and TRBJ1-5; 10 positions agree with TRBD1. J lost 8 bases, V lost 7 bases, and 11 bases had no gene match. The CDR3 has 15 amino acids. Germline V gene data show CDR1 as LNHDA and CDR2 as SQIVND (reference sequence). The DNA of the CDR3 is TGTGCCAGTACCCCATGGGGGACAGGGGATAAGCCCCAGCATTTT. This sequence encodes CASTPWGTGDKPQHF.

This chain connects TRBV4-2 to TRBJ2-1, with 8 bases lining up with TRBD2. The J segment lost 9 bases and the V segment lost 6 bases, leaving 7 bases of the junction unmatched. Looked up from germline, CDR1 is LGHNA and CDR2 is YNFKEQ. CDR3 length: 13 amino acids. The DNA of the CDR3 is TGTGCCAGCAGTTTCGGACTAGCAATTGAGCAGTTCTTC. This translates into CASSFGLAIEQFF.

The chain employs TRBV2 and TRBJ1-1, with a weak D call TRBD1 (6 bases). CDR3 length: 13 residues. With 8 bases removed from V and 6 bases from J, the gap between germline ends came to 16 bases. Germline CDR1 and CDR2: SNHLY and FYNNEI. CDR3 in amino acids: CASQGTLGAEAFF. The CDR3 DNA reads as TGTGCCAGCCAAGGGACATTGGGGGCTGAAGCTTTCTTT.

This chain joins TRBV20-1 and TRBJ1-1, with unresolved D. The CDR3 contains 11 residues. Germline CDR1 DFQATT, CDR2 SNEGSKA (reference sequence). Between the trimmed V and J ends, which lost 2 bases and 5 bases, there was a span of 6 bases. This chain's CDR3 is CSARRETEAFF. Here the CDR3 DNA reads TGCAGTGCTAGAAGGGAGACTGAAGCTTTCTTT.

This chain links TRBV7-3 with TRBJ2-1, with no clear D. Germline V gene sequence: CDR1 SGHTA, CDR2 FQGTGA. This CDR3 spans 13 amino acids. Trimming stripped 2 bases from V and 3 bases from J, with 5 bases between. The CDR3 DNA reads TGTGCCAGCAGCTTATCCCACTACAATGAGCAGTTCTTC. Its protein product is CASSLSHYNEQFF. Complete variable domain (other parts from reference TRBV7-3 and TRBJ2-1): GAGVSQTPSNKVTEKGKYVELRCDPISGHTALYWYRQSLGQGPEFLIYFQGTGAADDSGLPNDRFFAVRPEGSVSTLKIQRTERGDSAVYLCASSLSHYNEQFFGPGTRLTVL.

Remarks on this clone: The junction departs from germline at one end; a sequencing error may be responsible. The rearrangement uses TRBV4-1 and TRBJ1-1, with 7 nucleotides matching TRBD1. This CDR3 comprises 13 residues. Germline values: CDR1 MGHRA, CDR2 YSYEKL. CDR3 DNA: TGCGCCAGCAACCAAGAAGGGGACAGAGAAGCTTTCTTT. The encoded protein is CASNQEGDREAFF.

The chain combines TRBV28 with TRBJ1-2; D is perhaps TRBD1 (5 bases). This CDR3 has 14 amino acids. Germline CDR1 is MDHEN and CDR2 is SYDVKM. Trimming removed 2 bases from V and 6 bases from J, with 13 bases in between. This chain's CDR3 is CASSLGGRQNGYTF. The CDR3 coding sequence is TGTGCCAGCAGTTTAGGTGGGCGACAGAATGGCTACACCTTC.

The V gene is TRBV30, the J gene TRBJ2-2, with D possibly TRBD2 on 6 matching bases. The CDR3 runs 15 residues. Trimming removed 3 bases at V and 2 bases at J, with 13 bases between. Per germline, CDR1 GTSNPN and CDR2 SVGIG (reference sequence). As DNA, the CDR3 is TGTGCCTGGAGATTCGGGGGAGTTAACACCGGGGAGCTGTTTTTT. Amino acids: CAWRFGGVNTGELFF.

The genes are TRBV28 and TRBJ2-1; TRBD2 agrees at 7 bases. Germline-derived CDR1 and CDR2 are MDHEN and SYDVKM. The CDR3 consists of 18 residues. V gave up 3 bases and J gave up 3 bases; unmatched junction bases: 14. The CDR3 region is CASSFAGRSLTIYNEQFF. CDR3 DNA: TGTGCCAGCAGTTTCGCCGGGAGGTCCCTCACAATCTACAATGAGCAGTTCTTC.

This clone is a singleton in its sample. The CDR3 coding sequence is TGTGCCAGCAGCCGAACCTTCCCCGTGAGAGGGAACTATGGCTACACCTTC. This encodes CASSRTFPVRGNYGYTF. V gene TRBV7-6 combines with J gene TRBJ1-2; D uncertain. V was pared by 5 bases and J by 2 bases, with 21 bases between. This CDR3 is built from 17 residues. Germline lookup yields CDR1 SGHVS and CDR2 FNYEAQ.

The chain links TRBV4-2 to TRBJ2-3; the match to TRBD1 covers 7 bases. CDR3 length: 19 amino acids. Germline CDR1 reads LGHNA; CDR2 reads YNFKEQ. V lost 2 bases to trimming and J lost 5 bases; unmatched junction nucleotides: 19. Written as DNA, the CDR3 is TGTGCCAGCAGCCAAATTTTCGAAGGGGGCCCCAGGTCCATAGATACGCAGTATTTT. Translation gives CASSQIFEGGPRSIDTQYF.

V and J are TRBV7-2 and TRBJ2-3; weak D call: TRBD2 (6 bases). V lost 4 bases, J lost 4 bases, and 15 bases lay in between. Looked up from germline, CDR1 is SGHTA and CDR2 is FQGNSA. The CDR3 consists of 15 residues. The CDR3 coding sequence is TGTGCCAGCAGCTCATGGGGCGGGGATGCAGATACGCAGTATTTT. Its translation: CASSSWGGDADTQYF.

The chain is built from TRBV7-2 and TRBJ2-5; 8 bases align to TRBD2. V was clipped by 1 base and J by 4 bases; unmatched bases: 5. Germline CDR1 is SGHTA and CDR2 is FQGNSA. The CDR3 contains 15 residues. This CDR3 reads CASSLGGAGGETQYF. The CDR3, as DNA: TGTGCCAGCAGCTTAGGTGGGGCGGGGGGAGAGACCCAGTACTTC.

The chain has TRBV13 and TRBJ2-1; 8 nucleotides match TRBD2. This CDR3 has 20 residues. Germline trimming cut 6 bases from V and 6 bases from J; bases unmatched to any gene: 25. CDR1 is PRHDT, CDR2 FYEKMQ, per germline (reference sequence). The CDR3 DNA reads as TGTGCCAGCAGTTCCTGGTGGGCTAGCGGGTCAAGAAGCGGGGGCAATGAGCAGTTCTTC. This sequence encodes CASSSWWASGSRSGGNEQFF.

This clone was seen just once. The same CDR3 arises from other DNA sequences in this sample as well. The rearrangement links TRBV30 to TRBJ2-7; D gene uncertain. The V end lost 2 bases, the J end lost 5 bases, and 13 bases lay between the germline ends. The germline CDR1 and CDR2 sequences are GTSNPN and SVGIG (reference sequence). This CDR3 has 13 residues. The CDR3 region is CAWSPLTVNEQYF. CDR3 nucleotides: TGTGCCTGGAGTCCACTCACAGTTAACGAGCAGTACTTC.

The chain recombines TRBV5-1 with TRBJ1-1; a weak D match, TRBD1 (5 bases). This CDR3 spans 14 amino acids. The germline V and J ends were trimmed by 5 bases and 2 bases, with 13 bases remaining between them. From germline, CDR1 is SGHRS and CDR2 YFSETQ. In DNA, the CDR3 is TGCGCCAGCAGTCATGGGACTGTCAACACTGAAGCTTTCTTT. This translates into CASSHGTVNTEAFF.

The chain combines TRBV11-2 with TRBJ2-1; 11 bases are shared with TRBD2. The CDR3 extends over 15 amino acids. J was trimmed by 4 bases and V by 6 bases; bases with no gene match: 5. Germline CDR1 and CDR2: SGHAT and FQNNGV. In nucleotides, the CDR3 is TGTGCCAGCAGTGCCGGGACTAGCGGATACAATGAGCAGTTCTTC. This encodes CASSAGTSGYNEQFF. Combining the CDR3 with reference TRBV11-2 and TRBJ2-1 gives the whole variable domain EAGVAQSPRYKIIEKRQSVAFWCNPISGHATLYWYQQILGQGPKLLIQFQNNGVVDDSQLPKDRFSAERLKGVDSTLKIQPAKLEDSAVYLCASSAGTSGYNEQFFGPGTRLTVL.

The chain joins TRBV9 to TRBJ2-1; D might be TRBD1 (5 bases). V was cut by 1 base and J by 9 bases, with 11 bases left in between. CDR1 and CDR2 (germline): SGDLS, YYNGEE. The CDR3 is 13 residues long. The CDR3 loop is CASSVSGNGEQFF. The CDR3 region has the DNA TGTGCCAGCAGCGTATCAGGGAACGGTGAGCAGTTCTTC. The full variable domain, rest sourced from reference TRBV9 and TRBJ2-1, is DSGVTQTPKHLITATGQRVTLRCSPRSGDLSVYWYQQSLDQGLQFLIQYYNGEERAKGNILERFSAQQFPDLHSELNLSSLELGDSALYFCASSVSGNGEQFFGPGTRLTVL.

This sequence joins TRBV6-5 and TRBJ1-2, with 9 positions matching TRBD1. The CDR3 is 16 residues long. With V trimmed by 4 bases and J by 4 bases, 10 bases remained unmatched. CDR1 and CDR2 from the germline V gene are MNHEY and SVGAGI. The CDR3 here is CASSSLTTGGSYGYTF. The CDR3 nucleotides are TGTGCCAGCAGTTCCCTAACTACAGGGGGCAGCTATGGCTACACCTTC.

This chain links TRBV15 with TRBJ1-5; no firm D call. Germline V gene lookup returns CDR1 LNHNV and CDR2 YYDKDF (reference sequence). The CDR3 is 15 amino acids. Trimming stripped 0 bases from V and 5 bases from J, with 11 bases between. The CDR3, as DNA: TGTGCCACCAGCAGAGATCTAACGGTAGATCAGCCCCAGCATTTT. Translation: CATSRDLTVDQPQHF.

The chain is built from TRBV6-5 and TRBJ1-2; 8 bases match TRBD1. Germline V CDR1 and CDR2: MNHEY, SVGAGI. The CDR3 runs to 14 residues. Trimming removed 4 bases from V and 6 bases from J; junction bases left unmatched: 7. The CDR3 region has the DNA TGTGCCAGCAGTTCCGGACAGGGTATCGATGGCTACACCTTC. It encodes CASSSGQGIDGYTF.